The sequence of this TCR beta chain was determined in a study of identical twins. Study results and limitations: Where out-of-frame alpha sequences were twin-shared, they showed excess low generation probability. It was out-of-frame TCR alpha sharing in monozygotic twins that models underestimated. Fewer insertions were carried by abundant cord blood beta clonotypes, but none was seen in memory repertoires.

Trimming removed 5 bases from V and 13 bases from J; junction bases left unmatched: 13. The CDR3 covers 14 residues. Germline V gene data show CDR1 as SEHNR and CDR2 as FQNEAQ (reference sequence). This clonotype was seen many times. Its matching antigen is unknown. cDNA carried unique molecular identifiers, and a universal primer site was added by template switching. TCRdb reprocessed the 5' RACE reads via MiXCR and lists one record per CDR3 protein. The data hold some 660,000 distinct CDR3 sequences, with less than 10% observed a single time. These data were likewise used in another study, on yellow fever vaccine responses in identical twins.

This clonotype was obtained from a woman under 30 in good health. The gene calls are TRBV7-9 and TRBJ2-1, with 8 bases aligning to TRBD1. The sequencing sample was made of PBMCs. The CDR3 protein is CASSRQGPLEGQFF. DNA for the CDR3: TGTGCCAGCAGCCGACAGGGGCCCCTTGAGGGTCAGTTCTTC.